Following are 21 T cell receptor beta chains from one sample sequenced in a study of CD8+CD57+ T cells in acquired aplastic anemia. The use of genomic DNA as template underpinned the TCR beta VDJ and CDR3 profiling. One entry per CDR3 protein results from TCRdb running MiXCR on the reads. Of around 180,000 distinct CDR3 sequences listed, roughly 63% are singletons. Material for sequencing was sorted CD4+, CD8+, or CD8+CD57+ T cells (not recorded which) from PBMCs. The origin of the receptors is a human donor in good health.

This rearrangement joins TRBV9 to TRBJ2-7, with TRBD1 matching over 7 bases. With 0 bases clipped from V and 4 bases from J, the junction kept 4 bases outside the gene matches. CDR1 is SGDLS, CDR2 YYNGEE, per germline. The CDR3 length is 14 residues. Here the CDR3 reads CASSVATGEYEQYF. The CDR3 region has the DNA TGTGCCAGCAGCGTAGCAACAGGGGAGTACGAGCAGTACTTC.

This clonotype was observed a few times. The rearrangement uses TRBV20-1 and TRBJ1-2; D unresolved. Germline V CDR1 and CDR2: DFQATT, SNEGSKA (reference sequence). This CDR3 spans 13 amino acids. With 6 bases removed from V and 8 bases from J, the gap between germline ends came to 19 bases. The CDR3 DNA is TGCAGTGCATCTACCTTCCGGGAGCAGGGCTACACCTTC. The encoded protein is CSASTFREQGYTF.

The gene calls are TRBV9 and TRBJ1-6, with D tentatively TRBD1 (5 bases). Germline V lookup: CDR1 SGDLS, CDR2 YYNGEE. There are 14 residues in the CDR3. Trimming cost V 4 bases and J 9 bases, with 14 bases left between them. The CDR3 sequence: CASSTGTAISPLHF. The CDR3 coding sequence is TGTGCCAGCAGCACCGGGACGGCAATTTCACCCCTCCACTTT.

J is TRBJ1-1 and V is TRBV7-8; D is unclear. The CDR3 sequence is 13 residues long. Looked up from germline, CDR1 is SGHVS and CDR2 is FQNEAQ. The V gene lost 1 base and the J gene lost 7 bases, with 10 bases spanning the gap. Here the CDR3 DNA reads TGTGCCAGCAGCTTAGTAGGCAGGAATGAAGCTTTCTTT. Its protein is CASSLVGRNEAFF.

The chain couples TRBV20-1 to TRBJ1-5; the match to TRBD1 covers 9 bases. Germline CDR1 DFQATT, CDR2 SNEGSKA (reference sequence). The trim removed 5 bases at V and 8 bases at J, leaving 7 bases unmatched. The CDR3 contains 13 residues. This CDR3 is CSADTGGWEPQHF. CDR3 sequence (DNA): TGCAGTGCTGATACAGGGGGCTGGGAGCCCCAGCATTTT.

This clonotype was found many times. The CDR3 spells CASSQEASGSSYEQYF. The CDR3 DNA follows: TGTGCCAGCAGCCAAGAAGCTAGCGGGAGCTCCTACGAGCAGTACTTC. The chain links TRBV4-2 to TRBJ2-7; 10 bases fit TRBD2. This CDR3 comprises 16 residues. Germline V gene data show CDR1 as LGHNA and CDR2 as YNFKEQ. Unmatched junction bases numbered 2, after V lost 0 bases and J lost 0 bases.

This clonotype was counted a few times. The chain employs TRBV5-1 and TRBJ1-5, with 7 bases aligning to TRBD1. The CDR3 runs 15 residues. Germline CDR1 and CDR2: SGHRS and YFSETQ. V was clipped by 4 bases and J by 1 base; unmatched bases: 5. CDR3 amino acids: CASSETGFSNQPQHF. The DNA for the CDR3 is TGCGCCAGCAGCGAGACAGGGTTCAGCAATCAGCCCCAGCATTTT.

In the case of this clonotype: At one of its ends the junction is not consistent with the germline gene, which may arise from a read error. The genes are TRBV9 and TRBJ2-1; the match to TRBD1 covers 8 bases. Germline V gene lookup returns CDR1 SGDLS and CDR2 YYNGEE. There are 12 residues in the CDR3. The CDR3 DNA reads TGTGCCAGCGGGAAGGGACAGGTAGAAGAGCTCTTC. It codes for CASGKGQVEELF.

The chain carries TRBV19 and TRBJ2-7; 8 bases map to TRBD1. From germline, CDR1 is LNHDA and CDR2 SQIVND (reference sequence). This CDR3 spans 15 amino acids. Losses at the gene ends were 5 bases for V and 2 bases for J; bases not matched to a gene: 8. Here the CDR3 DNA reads TGTGCCAGTAGTCATACGGACAGGGTTCCCTACGAGCAGTACTTC. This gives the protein CASSHTDRVPYEQYF.

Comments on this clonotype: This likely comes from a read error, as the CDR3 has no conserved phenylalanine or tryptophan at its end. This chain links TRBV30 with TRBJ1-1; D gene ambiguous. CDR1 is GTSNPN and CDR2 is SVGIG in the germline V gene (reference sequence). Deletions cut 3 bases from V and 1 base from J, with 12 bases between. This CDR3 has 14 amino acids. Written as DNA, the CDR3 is TGTGCCTGGAGCATCGGGGATCGGAACACTGAAGCTTTCCTT. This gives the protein CAWSIGDRNTEAFL.

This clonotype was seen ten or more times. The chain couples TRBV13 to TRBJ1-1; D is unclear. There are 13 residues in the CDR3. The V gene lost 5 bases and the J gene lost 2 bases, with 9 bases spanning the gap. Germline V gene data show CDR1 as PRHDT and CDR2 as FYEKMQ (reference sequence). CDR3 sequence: CASSTGENTEAFF. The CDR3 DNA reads TGTGCCAGCAGCACCGGGGAAAACACTGAAGCTTTCTTT.

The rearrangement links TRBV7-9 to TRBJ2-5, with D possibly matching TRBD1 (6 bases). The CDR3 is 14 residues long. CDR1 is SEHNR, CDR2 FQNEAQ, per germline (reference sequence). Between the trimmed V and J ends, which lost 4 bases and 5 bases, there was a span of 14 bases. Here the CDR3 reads CASSSPGRGETQYF. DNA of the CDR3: TGTGCCAGCAGCTCACCTGGCAGGGGTGAGACCCAGTACTTC.

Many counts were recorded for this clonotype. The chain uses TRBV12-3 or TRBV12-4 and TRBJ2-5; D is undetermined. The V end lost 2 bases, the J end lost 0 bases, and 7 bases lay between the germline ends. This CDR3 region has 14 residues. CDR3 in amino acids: CASSLRSYQETQYF. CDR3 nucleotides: TGTGCCAGCAGTTTAAGGTCCTACCAAGAGACCCAGTACTTC.

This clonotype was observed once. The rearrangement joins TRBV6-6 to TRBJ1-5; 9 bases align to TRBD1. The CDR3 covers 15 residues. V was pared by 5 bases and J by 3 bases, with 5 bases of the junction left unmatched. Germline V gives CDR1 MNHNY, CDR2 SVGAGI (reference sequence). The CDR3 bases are TGTGCCAGCAGTGTGGACAGGGGAGACAATCAGCCCCAGCATTTT. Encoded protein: CASSVDRGDNQPQHF.

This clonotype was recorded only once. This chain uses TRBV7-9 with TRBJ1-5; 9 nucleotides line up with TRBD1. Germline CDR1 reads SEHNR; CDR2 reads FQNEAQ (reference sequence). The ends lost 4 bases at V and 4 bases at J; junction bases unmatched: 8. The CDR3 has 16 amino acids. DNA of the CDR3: TGTGCCAGCAGCTCCACAGGGGGCGCCCCGAATCAGCCCCAGCATTTT. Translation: CASSSTGGAPNQPQHF.

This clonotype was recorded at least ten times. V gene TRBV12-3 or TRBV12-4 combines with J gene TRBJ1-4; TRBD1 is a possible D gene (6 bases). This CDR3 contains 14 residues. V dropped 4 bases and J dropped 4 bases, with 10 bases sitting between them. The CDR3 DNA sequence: TGTGCCAGCAGTTGGCAGGGGTTTAATGAAAAACTGTTTTTT. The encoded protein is CASSWQGFNEKLFF.

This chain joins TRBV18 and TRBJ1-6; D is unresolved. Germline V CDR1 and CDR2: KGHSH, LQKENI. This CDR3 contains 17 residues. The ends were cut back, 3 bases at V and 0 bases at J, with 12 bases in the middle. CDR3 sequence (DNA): TGTGCCAGCTCACCGCAGGTTCTCAGCTCCTATAATTCACCCCTCCACTTT. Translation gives CASSPQVLSSYNSPLHF. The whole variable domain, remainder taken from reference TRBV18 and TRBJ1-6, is NAGVMQNPRHLVRRRGQEARLRCSPMKGHSHVYWYRQLPEEGLKFMVYLQKENIIDESGMPKERFSAEFPKEGPSILRIQQVVRGDSAAYFCASSPQVLSSYNSPLHFGNGTRLTVT.

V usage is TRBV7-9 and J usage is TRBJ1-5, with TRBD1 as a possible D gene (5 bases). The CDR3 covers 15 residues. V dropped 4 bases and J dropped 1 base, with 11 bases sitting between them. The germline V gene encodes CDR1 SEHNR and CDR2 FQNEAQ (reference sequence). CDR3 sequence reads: CASSSFGGSNQPQHF. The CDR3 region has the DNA TGTGCCAGCAGCTCCTTCGGGGGGAGCAATCAGCCCCAGCATTTT.

The CDR3 region has the DNA TGTGCCATCAGTGAGGGAGGGGACGGTGGAGCTTTCTTT. Amino acids: CAISEGGDGGAFF. The chain has TRBV10-3 and TRBJ1-1, with D tentatively TRBD1 (5 bases). CDR1 is ENHRY and CDR2 is SYGVKD in the germline V gene. The CDR3 sequence is 13 residues long. Trimming cost V 2 bases and J 10 bases, with 14 bases left between them.

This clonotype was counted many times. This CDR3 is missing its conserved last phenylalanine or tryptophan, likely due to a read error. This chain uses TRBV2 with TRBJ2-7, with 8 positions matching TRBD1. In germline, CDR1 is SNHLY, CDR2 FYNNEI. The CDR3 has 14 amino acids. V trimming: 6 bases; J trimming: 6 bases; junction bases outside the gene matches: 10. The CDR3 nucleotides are TGTGCCAGCAGGGCGACAGGGGATTCAAGCGAGCAGTACCTC. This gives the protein CASRATGDSSEQYL.

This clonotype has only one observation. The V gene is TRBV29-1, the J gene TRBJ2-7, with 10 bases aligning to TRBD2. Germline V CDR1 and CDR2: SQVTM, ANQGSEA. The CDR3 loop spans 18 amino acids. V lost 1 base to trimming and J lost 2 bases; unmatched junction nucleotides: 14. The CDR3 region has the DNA TGCAGCGTTGAAGGTCGGAGCGGACTAGCGGAAAGAACCTACGAGCAGTACTTC. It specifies CSVEGRSGLAERTYEQYF.